These 5 T cell receptor beta chains came from one sample sequenced in a study of blood T cell repertoires in COVID-19. Sequenced by immunoSEQ multiplex PCR; TCRdb stores in-frame clones only, minus some. This sample yields roughly 250,000 clones, of which about 87% are seen a single time; 3% to 4% belongs to the top ten. Sequenced: peripheral blood. The receptors were gathered from a woman aged 40 to 49 with acute or convalescent COVID-19.

DNA of the CDR3: TGTGCCAGCGTCCGGACTAGCGGGGGGGCCTGGGAGACCCAGTACTTC. It translates to CASVRTSGGAWETQYF. J is TRBJ2-5 and V is TRBV7-6, with TRBD2 matching over 15 bases. V was clipped by 8 bases and J by 5 bases; unmatched bases: 9. Germline CDR1 SGHVS, CDR2 FNYEAQ. CDR3 length: 16 amino acids.

The chain is built from TRBV5-1 and TRBJ1-3; 7 bases match TRBD1. Germline V gene data show CDR1 as SGHRS and CDR2 as YFSETQ. This CDR3 is built from 16 residues. J lost 4 bases, V lost 0 bases, and 7 bases had no gene match. CDR3 nucleotides: TGCGCCAGCAGCTTGGGCGGGACAGAGCTGGGAAACACCATATATTTT. It codes for CASSLGGTELGNTIYF. Based on the CDR3 plus reference TRBV5-1 and TRBJ1-3, the full variable domain is KAGVTQTPRYLIKTRGQQVTLSCSPISGHRSVSWYQQTPGQGLQFLFEYFSETQRNKGNFPGRFSGRQFSNSRSEMNVSTLELGDSALYLCASSLGGTELGNTIYFGEGSWLTVV.

This rearrangement joins TRBV7-9 to TRBJ1-1; weak D call: TRBD1 (6 bases). The V end lost 5 bases, the J end lost 1 base, and 11 bases lay between the germline ends. The CDR3 has 14 amino acids. From germline, CDR1 is SEHNR and CDR2 FQNEAQ (reference sequence). CDR3 in DNA: TGTGCCAGCAGCGCCCAACAGGGGAACACTGAAGCTTTCTTT. It yields the protein CASSAQQGNTEAFF.

The chain uses TRBV7-6 and TRBJ1-2; weak D call: TRBD1 (5 bases). Looked up from germline, CDR1 is SGHVS and CDR2 is FNYEAQ. The CDR3 loop spans 13 amino acids. The V gene lost 5 bases and the J gene lost 7 bases, with 14 bases spanning the gap. CDR3 DNA: TGTGCCAGCAGCCCCGATGGGGCTGGTGGCTACACCTTC. It translates to CASSPDGAGGYTF.

This chain uses TRBV2 with TRBJ1-4; 9 bases map to TRBD1. The CDR3 is 13 amino acids. Germline CDR1 reads SNHLY; CDR2 reads FYNNEI. Trimming at V came to 6 bases and at J to 5 bases, leaving 1 base not matched to a gene. CDR3: CASRTGGNEKLFF. The CDR3 coding sequence is TGTGCCAGCAGGACAGGGGGGAATGAAAAACTGTTTTTT.